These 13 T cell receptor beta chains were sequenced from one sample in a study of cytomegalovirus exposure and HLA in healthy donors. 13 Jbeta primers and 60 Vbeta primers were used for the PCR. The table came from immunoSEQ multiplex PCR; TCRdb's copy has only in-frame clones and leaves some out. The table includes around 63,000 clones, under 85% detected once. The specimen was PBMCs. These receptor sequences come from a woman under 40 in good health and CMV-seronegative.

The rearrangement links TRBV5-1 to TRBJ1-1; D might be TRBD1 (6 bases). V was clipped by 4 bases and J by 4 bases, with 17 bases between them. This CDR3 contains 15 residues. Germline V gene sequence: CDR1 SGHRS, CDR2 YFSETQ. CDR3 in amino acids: CASSRTTGGSTEAFF. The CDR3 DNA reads TGCGCCAGCAGCCGGACGACAGGTGGGAGCACTGAAGCTTTCTTT. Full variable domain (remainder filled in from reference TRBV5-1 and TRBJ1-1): KAGVTQTPRYLIKTRGQQVTLSCSPISGHRSVSWYQQTPGQGLQFLFEYFSETQRNKGNFPGRFSGRQFSNSRSEMNVSTLELGDSALYLCASSRTTGGSTEAFFGQGTRLTVV.

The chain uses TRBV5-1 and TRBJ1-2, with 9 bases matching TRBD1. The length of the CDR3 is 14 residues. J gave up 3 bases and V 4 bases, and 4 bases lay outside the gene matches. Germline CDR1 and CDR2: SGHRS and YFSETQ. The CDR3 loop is CASSGRQGDYGYTF. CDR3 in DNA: TGCGCCAGCAGCGGACGACAGGGGGACTATGGCTACACCTTC.

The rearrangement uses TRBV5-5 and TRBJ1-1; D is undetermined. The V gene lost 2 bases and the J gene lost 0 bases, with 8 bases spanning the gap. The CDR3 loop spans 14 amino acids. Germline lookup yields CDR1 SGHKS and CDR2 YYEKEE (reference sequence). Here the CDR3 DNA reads TGTGCCAGCAGCTTCTGGCTTATGAACACTGAAGCTTTCTTT. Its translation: CASSFWLMNTEAFF.

The CDR3 nucleotides read TGTGCCAGCTCAGAACGAGGGGGATGGGAGACCCAGTACTTC. It codes for CASSERGGWETQYF. The chain has TRBV18 and TRBJ2-5; maybe TRBD1 (6 bases). V lost 5 bases and J 5 bases, leaving 15 bases between the germline ends. Germline lookup yields CDR1 KGHSH and CDR2 LQKENI. The CDR3 runs 14 residues.

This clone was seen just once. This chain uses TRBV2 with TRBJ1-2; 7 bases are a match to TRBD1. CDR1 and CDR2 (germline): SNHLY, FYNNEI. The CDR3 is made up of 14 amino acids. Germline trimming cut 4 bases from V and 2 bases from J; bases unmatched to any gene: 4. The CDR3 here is CASSGQGNNYGYTF. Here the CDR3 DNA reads TGTGCCAGCAGTGGACAGGGTAACAACTATGGCTACACCTTC.

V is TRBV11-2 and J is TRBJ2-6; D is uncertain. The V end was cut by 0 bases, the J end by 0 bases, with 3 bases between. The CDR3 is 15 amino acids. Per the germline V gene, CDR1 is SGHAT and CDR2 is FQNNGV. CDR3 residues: CASSLDSSGANVLTF. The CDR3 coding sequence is TGTGCCAGCAGCTTAGACAGCTCTGGGGCCAACGTCCTGACTTTC.

CDR3 residues: CASSPPESNYGYTF. The CDR3 coding sequence is TGTGCCAGCAGCCCGCCCGAGTCTAACTATGGCTACACCTTC. The gene calls are TRBV7-9 and TRBJ1-2, with D unresolved. Germline CDR1 reads SEHNR; CDR2 reads FQNEAQ (reference sequence). V was pared by 5 bases and J by 0 bases, with 10 bases between. The CDR3 covers 14 residues.

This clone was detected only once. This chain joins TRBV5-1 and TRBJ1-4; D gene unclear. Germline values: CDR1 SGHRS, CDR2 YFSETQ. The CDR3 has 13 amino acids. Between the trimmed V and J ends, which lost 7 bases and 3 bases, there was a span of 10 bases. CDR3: CASRGDPNEKLFF. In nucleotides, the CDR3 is TGCGCCAGCCGAGGCGACCCTAATGAAAAACTGTTTTTT.

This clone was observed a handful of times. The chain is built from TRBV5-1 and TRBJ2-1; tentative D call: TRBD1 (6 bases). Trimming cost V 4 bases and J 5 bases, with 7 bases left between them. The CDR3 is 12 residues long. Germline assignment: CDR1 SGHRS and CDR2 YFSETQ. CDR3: CASSRDNNEQFF. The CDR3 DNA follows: TGCGCCAGCAGCCGGGACAACAATGAGCAGTTCTTC.

CDR3 residues: CASRGASGSQETQYF. The CDR3 bases are TGTGCCAGCAGGGGGGCTAGCGGGAGCCAAGAGACCCAGTACTTC. V is TRBV7-2 and J is TRBJ2-5; TRBD2 matches 10 bases. Germline lookup yields CDR1 SGHTA and CDR2 FQGNSA. The CDR3 covers 15 residues. V lost 6 bases and J lost 1; bases outside the gene matches: 5. The full variable domain, with the rest looked up from reference TRBV7-2 and TRBJ2-5, is GAGVSQSPSNKVTEKGKDVELRCDPISGHTALYWYRQSLGQGLEFLIYFQGNSAPDKSGLPSDRFSAERTGGSVSTLTIQRTQQEDSAVYLCASRGASGSQETQYFGPGTRLLVL.

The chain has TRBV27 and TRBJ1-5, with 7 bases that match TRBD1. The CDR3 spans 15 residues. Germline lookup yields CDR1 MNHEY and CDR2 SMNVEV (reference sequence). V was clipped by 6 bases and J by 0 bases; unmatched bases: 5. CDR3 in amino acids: CASREGQHSNQPQHF. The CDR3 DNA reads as TGTGCCAGCAGGGAGGGACAGCATAGCAATCAGCCCCAGCATTTT.

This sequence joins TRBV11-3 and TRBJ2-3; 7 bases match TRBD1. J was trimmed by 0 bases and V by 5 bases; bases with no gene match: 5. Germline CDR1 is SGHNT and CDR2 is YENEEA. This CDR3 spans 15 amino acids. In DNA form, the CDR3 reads TGTGCCAGCAGCCCTGGACAGGAAAGCACAGATACGCAGTATTTT. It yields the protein CASSPGQESTDTQYF. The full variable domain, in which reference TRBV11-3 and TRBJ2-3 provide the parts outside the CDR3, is EAGVVQSPRYKIIEKKQPVAFWCNPISGHNTLYWYLQNLGQGPELLIRYENEEAVDDSQLPKDRFSAERLKGVDSTLKIQPAELGDSAVYLCASSPGQESTDTQYFGPGTRLTVL.

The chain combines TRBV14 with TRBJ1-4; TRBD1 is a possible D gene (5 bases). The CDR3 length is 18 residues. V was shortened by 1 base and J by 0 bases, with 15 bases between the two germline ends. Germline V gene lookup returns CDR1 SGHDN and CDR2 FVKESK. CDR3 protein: CASSQARAVIATNEKLFF. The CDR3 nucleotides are TGTGCCAGCAGCCAAGCCAGGGCCGTAATTGCAACTAATGAAAAACTGTTTTTT.